A selection of T cell receptor beta chains follows, all from one sample in a study of vaccination and CD4 T cells after COVID-19. These receptors' targets are unknown. MiXCR, applied by TCRdb to the PCR reads, yields one record per CDR3 protein. The top ten hold under 7.5% of the sample, which has thousands of distinct CDR3 sequences, 55% to 65% seen once. The sequencing input was CD4+ T cells from blood, cultured in vitro. These receptors were collected from a human donor who had recovered from COVID-19. Each CDR3 is given with its conserved first and last residue.

V	CDR3
TRBV6-1	CASSLNSGGFQETQYF
TRBV20-1	CSAPNVLAQREQYF
TRBV7-3	CASSMDRTLGGANVLTF
TRBV7-9	CASSFNRGDYGYTF
TRBV6-4	CASALAGDNEQFF
TRBV6-1	CASSPPGQGNQPQHF
TRBV24-1	CATSGRQGYGYTF
TRBV20-1	CSAPIPHGRTDTQYF
TRBV6-5	CASSYPEVNTEAFF
TRBV7-9	CASSLLSVDTIYF
TRBV5-1	CASSLETSGNEQFF
TRBV27	CASSLSYLGQGPDSYEQYF
TRBV7-2	CASSMSGGGYTQYF
TRBV27	CASSRVFDSPLHF
TRBV6-1	CASSAIRGWDTEAFF
TRBV30	CAWSVPPDRGFQPQHF
TRBV30	CAWSLQGNSPLHF
TRBV10-2	CASSDNRLNTEAFF
TRBV19	CASFPGQGPNTEAFF
TRBV24-1	CATMGVSGRSYNEQFF
TRBV30	CAWSAGSYEQYF
TRBV7-9	CASIPSWGQMNTEAFF
TRBV6-4	CASSATWGPGANVLTF
TRBV5-1	CASSLGQGVYEQYF
TRBV20-1	CSAPSGGKAGELFF
TRBV7-2	CASRRGSGYEQYF
TRBV4-1	CASSQDPAGVTGELFF
TRBV20-1	CSARDLGGDLSSYEQYF
TRBV24-1	CATSNRDRVPDTQYF
TRBV11-1	CASVDRGRQDEQYF
TRBV7-2	CASSGGGGGSTDTQYF
TRBV21-1	CASSMQRRVYEQYF
TRBV24-1	CATSVTGTEAFF
TRBV12-3/TRBV12-4	CASSLRGAHTGELFF
TRBV7-2	CASSLDGHAYGYTF
TRBV11-2	CASSSNRVRGYTF
TRBV11-2	CASSLVTGAEAFF
TRBV7-2	CASSPRTSREQFF
TRBV15	CATSRATTGTYGYTF
TRBV14	CASSRPGRGFYEQYF
TRBV7-9	CASSRNVAGEAFF
TRBV29-1	CSVGPGLLQHNEQFF
TRBV12-3/TRBV12-4	CASSIRRELNTEAFF